The sample holds one count of the clone carrying this T cell receptor (beta chain). This record comes from a study of CD4+ T cells in melanoma. The CDR3 spans 15 residues. Trimming stripped 0 bases from V and 2 bases from J, with 10 bases between. The germline gives CDR1 MGHRA, CDR2 YSYEKL. Clones were read by immunoSEQ multiplex PCR, and TCRdb kept only the in-frame ones, dropping some. The sample records fewer than 15,000 clones, 60% to 85% being singletons. The TCR originated in a human donor with melanoma. The material sequenced was cells from a culture (not recorded whether cultured in vitro). The rearrangement joins TRBV4-1 to TRBJ1-2, with D maybe TRBD1 (5 bases). CDR3 region: CASSQDFSGNYGYTF. Written as DNA, the CDR3 is TGCGCCAGCAGCCAAGATTTCTCAGGGAACTATGGCTACACCTTC.